The 22 T cell receptor beta chains below were found in one sample sequenced in a study. TCRdb recomputed calls from the RT-PCR reads with MiXCR, one row per CDR3 protein. This sample has 550,000 to 750,000 distinct CDR3 sequences, with 12% to 15% found just once. Sequencing was done on a sample of memory CD4+ T cells from blood. Source of these receptors: a female donor in good health, serving as a healthy control.

The V call is TRBV20-1, the J call TRBJ1-5; no clear D. The CDR3 consists of 14 residues. Per germline, CDR1 DFQATT and CDR2 SNEGSKA (reference sequence). V was trimmed by 4 bases and J by 3 bases, leaving 13 bases between them. This chain's CDR3 is CSATRGQVNQPQHF. Written as DNA, the CDR3 is TGCAGTGCTACCCGCGGGCAGGTCAATCAGCCCCAGCATTTT.

The rearrangement joins TRBV15 to TRBJ1-4; 7 bases align to TRBD1. V shed 3 bases, J shed 7 bases, and the junction held 8 bases outside the gene matches. This CDR3 comprises 15 residues. Germline V gene sequence: CDR1 LNHNV, CDR2 YYDKDF (reference sequence). The CDR3 nucleotides are TGTGCCACCAGCAGGGTCCCTTACAGGGGTGAAAAACTGTTTTTT. Amino acids: CATSRVPYRGEKLFF.

This clonotype was counted ten times or more. The J gene is TRBJ1-5, the V gene TRBV6-1; D gene ambiguous. From germline, CDR1 is MNHNS and CDR2 SASEGT. V lost 4 bases and J 2 bases, leaving 12 bases between the germline ends. This CDR3 contains 15 residues. This CDR3 reads CASSVGYVGNQPQHF. DNA for the CDR3: TGTGCCAGCAGTGTGGGGTATGTTGGCAATCAGCCCCAGCATTTT.

The V call is TRBV20-1, the J call TRBJ2-1; 8 nucleotides align to TRBD1. CDR3 length: 14 residues. J was trimmed by 8 bases and V by 5 bases; bases with no gene match: 11. In germline, CDR1 is DFQATT, CDR2 SNEGSKA (reference sequence). The CDR3 coding sequence is TGCAGTGCTCCCGGACAGGGTGGATTGGATGAGCAGTTCTTC. Protein sequence: CSAPGQGGLDEQFF.

On this clonotype: Mismatch with germline at one junction end may stem from a read error. The chain uses TRBV6-5 and TRBJ2-6; D unclear. Looked up from germline, CDR1 is MNHEY and CDR2 is SVGAGI. The CDR3 loop spans 13 amino acids. This CDR3 reads CASRTSAASVLTF. In nucleotides, the CDR3 is TGTGCCAGCAGAACATCAGCCGCCAGCGTCCTGACTTTC.

The sample holds a few counts of this clonotype. The chain couples TRBV6-2 or TRBV6-3 to TRBJ1-4, with D possibly TRBD1 on 5 matching bases. The V end lost 7 bases, the J end lost 8 bases, and 20 bases lay between the germline ends. CDR1 and CDR2 (germline): MNHEY, SVGEGT. The length of the CDR3 is 15 residues. CDR3 DNA: TGTGCCAGCACCACCCCCCGGGACCTTGGGGAAAAACTGTTTTTT. This sequence encodes CASTTPRDLGEKLFF.

V is TRBV5-1 and J is TRBJ1-1; 9 bases map to TRBD1. This CDR3 has 16 amino acids. V gave up 0 bases and J gave up 3 bases; unmatched junction bases: 6. The V gene's germline CDR1 is SGHRS and CDR2 YFSETQ. The CDR3 DNA is TGCGCCAGCAGCTTGGCAGGGGGACAGGGTTACACTGAAGCTTTCTTT. Protein: CASSLAGGQGYTEAFF.

This clonotype turned up a few times. The V gene is TRBV15, the J gene TRBJ1-4; D call uncertain. Trimming took 0 bases from V and 6 from J, leaving 14 bases between them. Germline CDR1 and CDR2: LNHNV and YYDKDF (reference sequence). The CDR3 consists of 16 residues. The CDR3 bases are TGTGCCACCAGCAGAGATTTGTCTAGTCCAGATGAAAAACTGTTTTTT. It encodes CATSRDLSSPDEKLFF.

This clonotype was detected a few times. The V call is TRBV5-1, the J call TRBJ1-1; 7 bases are a match to TRBD1. Trimming cost V 5 bases and J 1 base; bases outside gene matches: 2. Germline CDR1 is SGHRS and CDR2 is YFSETQ. This CDR3 is 13 amino acids long. The CDR3 DNA reads TGCGCCAGCAGAGGGGGCCAGAACACTGAAGCTTTCTTT. This translates into CASRGGQNTEAFF.

This chain connects TRBV9 to TRBJ1-4; a weak D match, TRBD1 (5 bases). Germline V gene sequence: CDR1 SGDLS, CDR2 YYNGEE. The length of the CDR3 is 14 residues. Trimming cost V 2 bases and J 7 bases, with 12 bases left between them. The CDR3 is CASSVGDGSEKLFF. The CDR3 nucleotides are TGTGCCAGCAGCGTCGGGGACGGGAGTGAAAAACTGTTTTTT.

This clonotype was seen repeatedly, ten times or more. This chain connects TRBV4-1 to TRBJ2-2; D gene ambiguous. The CDR3 extends over 12 amino acids. V lost 2 bases and J lost 6, with 4 bases in between. Per germline, CDR1 MGHRA and CDR2 YSYEKL. The DNA for the CDR3 is TGCGCCAGCAGCCAATCCGCCGGGGAGCTGTTTTTT. It encodes CASSQSAGELFF.

This clonotype was found a few times. J is TRBJ2-3 and V is TRBV15, with D perhaps TRBD1 (6 bases). This CDR3 spans 14 amino acids. Germline loops: CDR1 LNHNV, CDR2 YYDKDF (reference sequence). Trimming removed 5 bases from V and 2 bases from J, with 11 bases in between. CDR3 DNA: TGTGCCACCAGCCCCAGGGGTCTCACAGATACGCAGTATTTT. It is translated as CATSPRGLTDTQYF. Together with reference TRBV15 and TRBJ2-3, the CDR3 gives the full variable domain: DAMVIQNPRYQVTQFGKPVTLSCSQTLNHNVMYWYQQKSSQAPKLLFHYYDKDFNNEADTPDNFQSRRPNTSFCFLDIRSPGLGDTAMYLCATSPRGLTDTQYFGPGTRLTVL.

This clonotype was observed a few times. The chain joins TRBV6-4 to TRBJ1-2; weak D call: TRBD1 (5 bases). Germline loops: CDR1 MRHNA, CDR2 SNTAGT. The CDR3 spans 14 residues. Trimming left V 5 bases short and J 13 bases short, with 23 bases between. The CDR3 region is CASSPEESVRVFTF. In nucleotides, the CDR3 is TGTGCCAGCAGTCCCGAAGAATCCGTCAGGGTATTCACCTTC.

The chain employs TRBV6-5 and TRBJ2-3, with D hard to call. V lost 6 bases and J lost 2, with 15 bases in between. This CDR3 region has 15 residues. Germline assignment: CDR1 MNHEY and CDR2 SVGAGI. This chain's CDR3 is CASSLEPATTDTQYF. In DNA, the CDR3 is TGTGCCAGCAGCTTGGAGCCCGCAACCACAGATACGCAGTATTTT.

There are many counts of this clonotype. The chain links TRBV20-1 to TRBJ1-2, with D maybe TRBD1 (5 bases). The CDR3 is 12 residues long. CDR1 DFQATT and CDR2 SNEGSKA come from the germline V gene (reference sequence). CDR3 loop: CSLGGENYGYTF. In DNA form, the CDR3 reads TGCAGCCTTGGAGGGGAGAACTATGGCTACACCTTC.

The DNA for the CDR3 is TGTGCCAGCAGCCGTCAGGCTAGCGGGGGGAGCCTGGATACGCAGTATTTT. Residues: CASSRQASGGSLDTQYF. The rearrangement uses TRBV7-2 and TRBJ2-3, with 11 bases that match TRBD2. With V trimmed by 5 bases and J by 6 bases, 13 bases remained unmatched. Per the germline V gene, CDR1 is SGHTA and CDR2 is FQGNSA. This CDR3 region has 17 residues.

The gene calls are TRBV7-9 and TRBJ2-2; TRBD1 matches at 7 bases. V was pared by 5 bases and J by 6 bases, with 12 bases of the junction left unmatched. Per germline, CDR1 SEHNR and CDR2 FQNEAQ (reference sequence). This CDR3 is built from 16 residues. CDR3 residues: CASSDQGRGRSGELFF. The CDR3 DNA is TGTGCCAGCAGCGACCAAGGCAGGGGGAGATCCGGGGAGCTGTTTTTT.

This clonotype was observed many times. The V gene is TRBV12-3 or TRBV12-4, the J gene TRBJ1-1; 8 nucleotides line up with TRBD1. The CDR3 is made up of 13 amino acids. V dropped 4 bases and J dropped 7; count of bases not matched to a gene: 5. CDR3 DNA: TGTGCCAGCAGTTCAAGACAGGGGAGTGAAGCTTTCTTT. This sequence encodes CASSSRQGSEAFF.

This clonotype has more than one count but fewer than ten. The chain uses TRBV29-1 and TRBJ2-1; 10 bases map to TRBD2. Germline CDR1 and CDR2: SQVTM and ANQGSEA. The ends lost 0 bases at V and 7 bases at J; junction bases unmatched: 6. This CDR3 contains 15 residues. CDR3: CSVEDNASGRNEQFF. CDR3 nucleotides: TGCAGCGTTGAAGATAATGCTAGCGGGAGAAATGAGCAGTTCTTC.

This clonotype came up many times. The chain links TRBV6-5 to TRBJ1-2; 12 nucleotides line up with TRBD1. The length of the CDR3 is 15 residues. The germline V gene encodes CDR1 MNHEY and CDR2 SVGAGI. The trim removed 1 base at V and 7 bases at J, leaving 4 bases unmatched. The CDR3 spells CASSYYGGQGAGYTF. As DNA, the CDR3 is TGTGCCAGCAGTTACTATGGGGGACAGGGGGCTGGCTACACCTTC.

For the CDR3, the DNA is TGCAGTGCTAGATATCGACAGAGCTCCTACGAGCAGTACTTC. Translating it yields CSARYRQSSYEQYF. The gene calls are TRBV20-1 and TRBJ2-7, with a tentative D call TRBD1 (5 bases). The CDR3 length is 14 residues. Germline V gene data show CDR1 as DFQATT and CDR2 as SNEGSKA (reference sequence). Trimming cost V 2 bases and J 0 bases, with 11 bases left between them.

CDR3 in DNA: TGTGCCATCAGTGGGGGTCGGAGCAATGAGCAGTTCTTC. As protein: CAISGGRSNEQFF. This rearrangement joins TRBV10-3 to TRBJ2-1; D remains ambiguous. V dropped 4 bases and J dropped 6 bases, with 10 bases sitting between them. There are 13 residues in the CDR3. In germline, CDR1 is ENHRY, CDR2 SYGVKD.